The 30 T cell receptor beta chains listed next were all sequenced from one sample in a study of cytomegalovirus exposure and HLA in healthy donors. Sequencing was performed with immunoSEQ multiplex PCR; in TCRdb, only in-frame clones are kept and a portion is missing. The sample shows roughly 130,000 clones, roughly 89% of them seen only once. Sequencing input: PBMCs. All receptors come from a woman in her late teens or twenties in good health and CMV-seropositive.

The genes are TRBV4-3 and TRBJ1-1, with 7 positions matching TRBD1. The V and J ends lost 1 base and 1 base, in that order; junction bases with no gene match: 9. Germline-derived CDR1 and CDR2 are LGHNA and YSLEER. CDR3 length: 17 amino acids. CDR3 bases: TGCGCCAGCAGCCAAGCGTTAAAGGGGGCAACGAACACTGAAGCTTTCTTT. This translates into CASSQALKGATNTEAFF.

This chain links TRBV7-2 with TRBJ2-3; TRBD1 is a possible D gene (6 bases). Germline lookup yields CDR1 SGHTA and CDR2 FQGNSA. The CDR3 is 16 residues long. The germline V and J ends were trimmed by 4 bases and 5 bases, with 19 bases remaining between them. The CDR3, as DNA: TGTGCCAGCAGCTCCGGACAGACCTATACAGGAGATACGCAGTATTTT. This translates into CASSSGQTYTGDTQYF.

This sequence joins TRBV19 and TRBJ1-4; 7 nucleotides match TRBD1. V lost 3 bases to trimming and J lost 5 bases; unmatched junction nucleotides: 9. CDR3 size: 16 residues. Germline V gene data show CDR1 as LNHDA and CDR2 as SQIVND (reference sequence). CDR3 nucleotide sequence: TGTGCCAGTAGTATCTTTCCCGGGACAGTCAATGAAAAACTGTTTTTT. This sequence encodes CASSIFPGTVNEKLFF.

This chain uses TRBV5-4 with TRBJ2-7; TRBD1 aligns across 7 bases. This CDR3 is built from 16 residues. Germline lookup yields CDR1 SGHNT and CDR2 YYREEE (reference sequence). V was clipped by 0 bases and J by 9 bases; unmatched bases: 15. As DNA, the CDR3 is TGTGCCAGCAGCTTGGGGACGGGACAGAGTAGGGGTAGGCAGTACTTC. Amino acids: CASSLGTGQSRGRQYF.

The CDR3 reads CASSQDSKPIYGYTF. For the CDR3, the DNA is TGTGCCAGCAGCCAAGACAGCAAGCCGATCTATGGCTACACCTTC. The chain carries TRBV7-2 and TRBJ1-2; maybe TRBD1 (5 bases). In germline, CDR1 is SGHTA, CDR2 FQGNSA. This CDR3 region has 15 residues. V shed 5 bases and J shed 4 bases, with 17 bases lying between them.

J is TRBJ1-3 and V is TRBV5-1; D gene uncertain. The CDR3 totals 14 residues. Looked up from germline, CDR1 is SGHRS and CDR2 is YFSETQ. Trimming shortened V by 0 bases and J by 3 bases, and 7 bases separated the two germline ends. DNA of the CDR3: TGCGCCAGCAGCTTGGAACTTAGTGGAAACACCATATATTTT. Translation gives CASSLELSGNTIYF.

This clone was seen once. The chain couples TRBV4-3 to TRBJ2-3; a possible D gene is TRBD1 (6 bases). Trimming left V 1 base short and J 4 bases short, with 9 bases between. Per germline, CDR1 LGHNA and CDR2 YSLEER. This CDR3 has 14 residues. CDR3 amino acids: CASSQGTGPDTQYF. In DNA, the CDR3 is TGCGCCAGCAGCCAAGGAACAGGGCCAGATACGCAGTATTTT.

Only one count was recorded for this clone. V gene TRBV4-1 combines with J gene TRBJ1-2; a weak D match, TRBD1 (5 bases). This CDR3 has 16 residues. Trimming stripped 2 bases from V and 4 bases from J, with 17 bases between. Germline CDR1 and CDR2: MGHRA and YSYEKL. The CDR3 is CASSQLDLTGSYGYTF. The DNA for the CDR3 is TGCGCCAGCAGCCAACTCGATTTAACAGGAAGCTATGGCTACACCTTC.

V is TRBV15 and J is TRBJ1-5; D gene unclear. The CDR3 is 15 amino acids. V lost 2 bases and J 5 bases, leaving 13 bases between the germline ends. Germline CDR1 reads LNHNV; CDR2 reads YYDKDF (reference sequence). CDR3 coding DNA: TGTGCCACCAGCAGACGAGCAGGCAGCTATCAGCCCCAGCATTTT. It yields the protein CATSRRAGSYQPQHF.

The chain is built from TRBV9 and TRBJ1-1; D is unresolved. The V gene lost 9 bases and the J gene lost 4 bases, with 16 bases spanning the gap. CDR1 is SGDLS and CDR2 is YYNGEE in the germline V gene. CDR3 length: 13 amino acids. CDR3 amino acids: CATERVLGTEAFF. Written as DNA, the CDR3 is TGTGCCACCGAACGGGTCCTTGGCACTGAAGCTTTCTTT.

The gene calls are TRBV5-1 and TRBJ2-7; 10 bases are shared with TRBD2. The trim removed 3 bases at V and 3 bases at J, leaving 3 bases unmatched. The CDR3 runs to 14 residues. Germline V gene sequence: CDR1 SGHRS, CDR2 YFSETQ. CDR3 DNA sequence: TGCGCCAGCAGCTCCGCTAGCGGGGGCTACGAGCAGTACTTC. This codes for CASSSASGGYEQYF.

The chain is built from TRBV6-5 and TRBJ2-3; D might be TRBD1 (6 bases). The V end lost 6 bases, the J end lost 3 bases, and 16 bases lay between the germline ends. The germline V gene has CDR1 MNHEY and CDR2 SVGAGI. The CDR3 covers 15 residues. CDR3: CASRPPTGSTDTQYF. CDR3 in DNA: TGTGCCAGCAGACCACCAACAGGGTCAACAGATACGCAGTATTTT.

J is TRBJ2-3 and V is TRBV9, with 8 bases that match TRBD1. The V gene end was trimmed by 4 bases and the J gene end by 2 bases; junction bases not matched to a gene: 9. Germline V gene data show CDR1 as SGDLS and CDR2 as YYNGEE. The length of the CDR3 is 16 residues. CDR3: CASSPRTGTHTDTQYF. CDR3 sequence (DNA): TGTGCCAGCAGCCCCCGGACAGGGACGCACACAGATACGCAGTATTTT.

The J gene is TRBJ1-1, the V gene TRBV5-1; D possibly corresponds to TRBD1 (5 bases). The V end was cut by 3 bases, the J end by 8 bases, with 14 bases between. Germline CDR1 SGHRS, CDR2 YFSETQ. The CDR3 is 13 residues long. For the CDR3, the DNA is TGCGCCAGCAGCTCCGGGACTGCAAACGAAGCTTTCTTT. It specifies CASSSGTANEAFF. The whole variable domain, remainder taken from reference TRBV5-1 and TRBJ1-1, is KAGVTQTPRYLIKTRGQQVTLSCSPISGHRSVSWYQQTPGQGLQFLFEYFSETQRNKGNFPGRFSGRQFSNSRSEMNVSTLELGDSALYLCASSSGTANEAFFGQGTRLTVV.

This rearrangement joins TRBV5-5 to TRBJ1-3; D remains ambiguous. Trimming pared 0 bases from V and 2 bases from J, leaving 6 bases between. Germline loops: CDR1 SGHKS, CDR2 YYEKEE (reference sequence). The CDR3 runs to 14 residues. The CDR3 DNA is TGTGCCAGCAGCTTGGGGAGAGCTGGAAACACCATATATTTT. As protein: CASSLGRAGNTIYF.

The chain recombines TRBV19 with TRBJ1-1; TRBD1 might be the D (6 bases). Looked up from germline, CDR1 is LNHDA and CDR2 is SQIVND (reference sequence). Trimming stripped 7 bases from V and 8 bases from J, with 20 bases between. The CDR3 has 14 amino acids. In nucleotides, the CDR3 is TGTGCCAGTAAGCTTTATGCGGACAGCGAAGAAGCTTTCTTT. Its translation is CASKLYADSEEAFF.

This clone was seen just once. The chain has TRBV4-1 and TRBJ2-3; 7 bases align to TRBD2. The junction had 6 bases not matched to a gene; V was cut back by 0 bases and J by 3 bases. Germline loops: CDR1 MGHRA, CDR2 YSYEKL. The CDR3 length is 16 residues. CDR3 sequence (DNA): TGCGCCAGCAGCCAAGACCCAGGACTAGAGACAGATACGCAGTATTTT. This gives the protein CASSQDPGLETDTQYF.

This chain joins TRBV6-5 and TRBJ2-7, with 9 bases that match TRBD1. J lost 5 bases, V lost 5 bases, and 7 bases had no gene match. The V gene's germline CDR1 is MNHEY and CDR2 SVGAGI. The CDR3 has 14 residues. The CDR3 reads CASSKNRGPDEQYF. The DNA for the CDR3 is TGTGCCAGCAGTAAAAACAGGGGGCCCGACGAGCAGTACTTC.

The chain has TRBV7-9 and TRBJ1-2; 9 bases align to TRBD1. The junction had 4 bases not matched to a gene; V was cut back by 5 bases and J by 0 bases. Germline V gives CDR1 SEHNR, CDR2 FQNEAQ (reference sequence). The CDR3 is made up of 15 amino acids. The CDR3 DNA is TGTGCCAGCAGCGGCGACAGGGGGTCTAACTATGGCTACACCTTC. Translated, it gives CASSGDRGSNYGYTF.

The J gene is TRBJ2-6, the V gene TRBV13, with TRBD1 matching 11 bases. The junction had 7 bases not matched to a gene; V was cut back by 4 bases and J by 2 bases. The germline V gene has CDR1 PRHDT and CDR2 FYEKMQ (reference sequence). CDR3 length equals 18 residues. CDR3 sequence: CASSYGTGGPTGANVLTF. CDR3 bases: TGTGCCAGCAGCTATGGGACAGGGGGGCCGACTGGGGCCAACGTCCTGACTTTC.

The chain uses TRBV5-6 and TRBJ2-7; D may be TRBD1 (5 bases). Trimming took off 6 bases at V and 2 bases at J, with 18 bases between the two ends. The length of the CDR3 is 15 residues. The germline V gene encodes CDR1 SGHDT and CDR2 YYEEEE. For the CDR3, the DNA is TGTGCCAGCACCCAACTCTGGGGCCTACCCTACGAGCAGTACTTC. Its protein product is CASTQLWGLPYEQYF.

This chain uses TRBV4-1 with TRBJ2-3; 9 nucleotides align to TRBD2. The CDR3 is 18 amino acids. From germline, CDR1 is MGHRA and CDR2 YSYEKL. The V and J ends lost 0 bases and 6 bases, in that order; junction bases with no gene match: 13. In DNA, the CDR3 is TGCGCCAGCAGCCAAGATAGGGGCGCGGGACTAGCAGGCGATACGCAGTATTTT. Translated, it gives CASSQDRGAGLAGDTQYF.

V gene TRBV6-1 combines with J gene TRBJ1-6; weak D call: TRBD1 (5 bases). The CDR3 totals 14 residues. Per germline, CDR1 MNHNS and CDR2 SASEGT. V lost 9 bases and J 16 bases, leaving 25 bases between the germline ends. The DNA for the CDR3 is TGTGCCAGACAGAGACCGGAAGGGCCGTCAGGGCTCCACTTT. The encoded protein is CARQRPEGPSGLHF.

V usage is TRBV28 and J usage is TRBJ2-7; D is unresolved. V was shortened by 6 bases and J by 3 bases, with 12 bases between the two germline ends. In germline, CDR1 is MDHEN, CDR2 SYDVKM. This CDR3 region has 13 residues. The CDR3: CASRLEYLYEQYF. In DNA form, the CDR3 reads TGTGCCAGCAGGTTGGAGTACCTCTACGAGCAGTACTTC.

The rearrangement links TRBV28 to TRBJ2-7; D gene uncertain. CDR3 length equals 15 residues. The germline V gene encodes CDR1 MDHEN and CDR2 SYDVKM. V was clipped by 3 bases and J by 0 bases, with 12 bases between them. This CDR3 reads CASSLAQLGSYEQYF. The DNA for the CDR3 is TGTGCCAGCAGTTTGGCTCAGCTAGGCTCCTACGAGCAGTACTTC.

The J gene is TRBJ2-5, the V gene TRBV7-2, with a weak D call TRBD1 (6 bases). The CDR3 has 16 amino acids. The V end lost 1 base, the J end lost 5 bases, and 17 bases lay between the germline ends. The germline V gene encodes CDR1 SGHTA and CDR2 FQGNSA. The chain's CDR3 is CASSLGAGVVRETQYF. Here the CDR3 DNA reads TGTGCCAGCAGCTTAGGGGCAGGGGTGGTGAGGGAGACCCAGTACTTC.

This chain joins TRBV11-2 and TRBJ2-7; D might be TRBD1 (5 bases). Per the germline V gene, CDR1 is SGHAT and CDR2 is FQNNGV. This CDR3 has 15 amino acids. Deletions cut 4 bases from V and 2 bases from J, with 15 bases between. CDR3 coding DNA: TGTGCCAGCAGCTCACACGAAACAGGAGCCTACGAGCAGTACTTC. The encoded protein is CASSSHETGAYEQYF.

This clone has a single count. This sequence joins TRBV5-4 and TRBJ2-4; 10 nucleotides line up with TRBD2. Germline V gene data show CDR1 as SGHNT and CDR2 as YYREEE (reference sequence). CDR3 length equals 15 residues. With 0 bases clipped from V and 12 bases from J, the junction kept 9 bases outside the gene matches. CDR3 sequence reads: CASSLAAASGGPQYF. The CDR3 nucleotides are TGTGCCAGCAGCTTGGCCGCGGCTAGCGGGGGCCCTCAGTACTTC.

The chain combines TRBV28 with TRBJ2-3; 16 bases line up with TRBD2. The CDR3 totals 16 residues. J gave up 5 bases and V 8 bases, and 7 bases lay outside the gene matches. Germline CDR1 reads MDHEN; CDR2 reads SYDVKM. The CDR3 DNA is TGTGCCAGCCAGGGACTAGCGGGGGGGCGTAAAGATACGCAGTATTTT. This sequence encodes CASQGLAGGRKDTQYF.

J is TRBJ1-3 and V is TRBV19; the match to TRBD1 covers 9 bases. Germline V gene sequence: CDR1 LNHDA, CDR2 SQIVND (reference sequence). This CDR3 contains 15 residues. V lost 6 bases, J lost 1 base, and 4 bases stayed unmatched. Written as DNA, the CDR3 is TGTGCCAGTAGCCAAGGGACAGGGTCTGGAAACACCATATATTTT. Amino acids: CASSQGTGSGNTIYF.